The entry below describes one T cell receptor (beta chain). What it binds is not known. The sample originates from a study of cytomegalovirus exposure and HLA in healthy donors. General study findings and limits: In a later analysis, TCR beta V- and J-gene trimming showed a link to a missense DCLRE1C variant.

The PCR contained 60 Vbeta and 13 Jbeta primers. TCRdb's table, derived via immunoSEQ multiplex PCR, lists solely in-frame clones and lacks some. The data show around 170,000 clones, over 60% seen once. The source is a man aged 18-30 years in good health and CMV-seronegative. Sequencing was performed on PBMCs.

The CDR3 protein is CASRLAGGSGNTIYF. The DNA for the CDR3 is TGTGCCAGCAGACTAGCGGGGGGCTCTGGAAACACCATATATTTT. This chain joins TRBV6-1 and TRBJ1-3; possible D gene TRBD1, 5 bases. The CDR3 is made up of 15 amino acids. Germline-derived CDR1 and CDR2 are MNHNS and SASEGT. V was trimmed by 6 bases and J by 0 bases, leaving 12 bases between them.